A single sample is the source of the 23 T cell receptor beta chains below, sequenced in a study of T cell repertoires in ileal Crohn's disease. Sequencing used immunoSEQ multiplex PCR; TCRdb keeps in-frame clones, though not all of them. The sample has more than 12,000 clones; nearly 80% are singletons. Source material: ileal tissue. The receptors stem from an adult with Crohn's disease.

The chain combines TRBV6-1 with TRBJ1-3; no reliable D call. Germline CDR1 and CDR2: MNHNS and SASEGT. The CDR3 has 15 amino acids. V lost 2 bases, J lost 4 bases, and 12 bases lay in between. CDR3 DNA sequence: TGTGCCAGCAGTGAATCCGCGACGGGAGGAAACACCATATATTTT. This sequence encodes CASSESATGGNTIYF.

This chain joins TRBV19 and TRBJ1-2, with D maybe TRBD1 (6 bases). Germline V gene lookup returns CDR1 LNHDA and CDR2 SQIVND (reference sequence). This CDR3 is 14 amino acids long. V was trimmed by 1 base and J by 4 bases, leaving 10 bases between them. The CDR3 DNA follows: TGTGCCAGTAGTATAGCGGGGGGCATCTATGGCTACACCTTC. It is translated as CASSIAGGIYGYTF.

The chain combines TRBV14 with TRBJ1-4, with a tentative D call TRBD1 (6 bases). In germline, CDR1 is SGHDN, CDR2 FVKESK. Trimming took off 4 bases at V and 8 bases at J, with 17 bases between the two ends. This CDR3 has 15 residues. The CDR3 DNA reads TGTGCCAGCAGCCCTGACAGGCCCAGGAGAGAAAAACTGTTTTTT. It encodes CASSPDRPRREKLFF.

The chain employs TRBV2 and TRBJ2-7; D remains unclear. V shed 6 bases and J shed 3 bases, with 9 bases lying between them. The CDR3 is 12 residues long. Germline V gene sequence: CDR1 SNHLY, CDR2 FYNNEI. The CDR3 here is CASRNSLYEQYF. The CDR3 nucleotides are TGTGCCAGCAGAAACTCGCTCTACGAGCAGTACTTC.

The chain recombines TRBV11-2 with TRBJ1-6; unclear D gene. The germline gives CDR1 SGHAT, CDR2 FQNNGV. The V gene lost 0 bases and the J gene lost 9 bases, with 15 bases spanning the gap. This CDR3 is 16 amino acids long. CDR3 nucleotides: TGTGCCAGCAGCTTAGAGAGGGTGGGCTTTTCTTCACCCCTCCACTTT. It codes for CASSLERVGFSSPLHF.

The chain employs TRBV7-3 and TRBJ2-3; D is possibly TRBD1 (6 bases). This CDR3 contains 16 residues. Germline lookup yields CDR1 SGHTA and CDR2 FQGTGA. Trimming stripped 4 bases from V and 4 bases from J, with 18 bases between. The CDR3 DNA is TGTGCCAGCAGCTCCCGGAGAGGGGGTGACGCAGATACGCAGTATTTT. Amino acids: CASSSRRGGDADTQYF.

V is TRBV5-1 and J is TRBJ2-1, with D possibly TRBD2 on 5 matching bases. The V end lost 4 bases, the J end lost 4 bases, and 21 bases lay between the germline ends. Germline lookup yields CDR1 SGHRS and CDR2 YFSETQ. The CDR3 has 17 amino acids. The CDR3 here is CASSQDPGKSRYNEQFF. CDR3 DNA: TGCGCCAGCAGCCAAGACCCGGGGAAATCCCGATACAATGAGCAGTTCTTC. Full variable domain (remainder filled in from reference TRBV5-1 and TRBJ2-1): KAGVTQTPRYLIKTRGQQVTLSCSPISGHRSVSWYQQTPGQGLQFLFEYFSETQRNKGNFPGRFSGRQFSNSRSEMNVSTLELGDSALYLCASSQDPGKSRYNEQFFGPGTRLTVL.

This clone was seen more than once but under ten times. The chain links TRBV7-7 to TRBJ2-2; the D gene is possibly TRBD2 (5 bases). This CDR3 is built from 14 residues. V lost 10 bases and J 2 bases, leaving 14 bases between the germline ends. CDR1 is SSHAT, CDR2 FNYEAQ, per germline (reference sequence). The CDR3 here is CATRIDYNTGELFF. The DNA for the CDR3 is TGTGCCACCCGAATCGACTACAACACCGGGGAGCTGTTTTTT. The full variable domain, its missing parts supplied by reference TRBV7-7 and TRBJ2-2, is GAGVSQSPRYKVTKRGQDVTLRCDPISSHATLYWYQQALGQGPEFLTYFNYEAQPDKSGLPSDRFSAERPEGSISTLTIQRTEQRDSAMYRCATRIDYNTGELFFGEGSRLTVL.

This sequence joins TRBV7-9 and TRBJ1-3; TRBD1 agrees at 7 bases. The germline gives CDR1 SEHNR, CDR2 FQNEAQ (reference sequence). This CDR3 contains 16 residues. The V gene end was trimmed by 5 bases and the J gene end by 0 bases; junction bases not matched to a gene: 7. In DNA form, the CDR3 reads TGTGCCAGCAGCAAGACAGGGATGAACTCTGGAAACACCATATATTTT. It encodes CASSKTGMNSGNTIYF.

The gene calls are TRBV5-4 and TRBJ2-7; D is possibly TRBD1 (5 bases). Germline-derived CDR1 and CDR2 are SGHNT and YYREEE (reference sequence). Trimming took off 1 base at V and 0 bases at J, with 8 bases between the two ends. The CDR3 loop spans 14 amino acids. DNA of the CDR3: TGTGCCAGCAGCTTGAGGGGCGACTCCTACGAGCAGTACTTC. Its protein is CASSLRGDSYEQYF.

This chain links TRBV9 with TRBJ2-3; TRBD1 matches at 8 bases. Germline V CDR1 and CDR2: SGDLS, YYNGEE. With 0 bases clipped from V and 4 bases from J, the junction kept 7 bases outside the gene matches. This CDR3 contains 16 residues. CDR3 sequence: CASSVAGQGSADTQYF. The CDR3, as DNA: TGTGCCAGCAGCGTAGCCGGACAGGGTAGCGCAGATACGCAGTATTTT. Full variable domain (missing parts from reference TRBV9 and TRBJ2-3): DSGVTQTPKHLITATGQRVTLRCSPRSGDLSVYWYQQSLDQGLQFLIQYYNGEERAKGNILERFSAQQFPDLHSELNLSSLELGDSALYFCASSVAGQGSADTQYFGPGTRLTVL.

This clone was observed a few times. The chain employs TRBV28 and TRBJ1-1; D perhaps matches TRBD1 (5 bases). Trimming took 2 bases from V and 3 from J, leaving 10 bases between them. This CDR3 comprises 14 residues. CDR1 and CDR2 from the germline V gene are MDHEN and SYDVKM. CDR3 protein: CASSLRGRDTEAFF. The CDR3 nucleotides read TGTGCCAGCAGTTTAAGGGGAAGGGACACTGAAGCTTTCTTT.

The chain has TRBV9 and TRBJ2-2, with 8 nucleotides matching TRBD1. CDR3 size: 15 residues. Unmatched junction bases numbered 10, after V lost 3 bases and J lost 9 bases. CDR1 is SGDLS, CDR2 YYNGEE, per germline. CDR3 amino acids: CASSEGTGKHRELFF. The CDR3 DNA sequence: TGTGCCAGCAGCGAGGGGACAGGTAAACACCGGGAGCTGTTTTTT. The variable domain in full, completed from reference TRBV9 and TRBJ2-2, reads DSGVTQTPKHLITATGQRVTLRCSPRSGDLSVYWYQQSLDQGLQFLIQYYNGEERAKGNILERFSAQQFPDLHSELNLSSLELGDSALYFCASSEGTGKHRELFFGEGSRLTVL.

A single count supports this clone. The V call is TRBV27, the J call TRBJ1-1; no reliable D call. The germline V gene encodes CDR1 MNHEY and CDR2 SMNVEV (reference sequence). Trimming took 5 bases from V and 6 from J, leaving 13 bases between them. The CDR3 has 13 amino acids. The chain's CDR3 is CASSPQATAEAFF. CDR3 nucleotide sequence: TGTGCCAGCAGTCCCCAGGCAACGGCTGAAGCTTTCTTT.

The chain couples TRBV7-2 to TRBJ2-3; the D gene is possibly TRBD2 (6 bases). Germline-derived CDR1 and CDR2 are SGHTA and FQGNSA. The CDR3 is 16 amino acids. V was shortened by 2 bases and J by 4 bases, with 16 bases between the two germline ends. This CDR3 is CASSLIPSGDADTQYF. In nucleotides, the CDR3 is TGTGCCAGCAGCTTAATCCCTTCGGGGGACGCAGATACGCAGTATTTT.

The gene calls are TRBV11-2 and TRBJ2-7; tentative D call: TRBD1 (6 bases). The CDR3 has 18 amino acids. Germline-derived CDR1 and CDR2 are SGHAT and FQNNGV. With 5 bases removed from V and 2 bases from J, the gap between germline ends came to 25 bases. The CDR3 spells CASSISVGARGVPYEQYF. The CDR3 DNA reads TGTGCCAGCAGCATTAGCGTGGGGGCCCGGGGAGTTCCCTACGAGCAGTACTTC.

In its sample, this clone was seen a few times. The chain links TRBV2 to TRBJ2-7; TRBD1 aligns across 7 bases. This CDR3 is 13 amino acids long. The germline gives CDR1 SNHLY, CDR2 FYNNEI. V lost 8 bases to trimming and J lost 7 bases; unmatched junction nucleotides: 11. The DNA for the CDR3 is TGTGCCAGCCAGGGCACAGGGGCTTGGGAGCAGTACTTC. It encodes CASQGTGAWEQYF.

In its sample, this clone was seen a few times. The chain uses TRBV27 and TRBJ1-6; no clear D. CDR1 is MNHEY, CDR2 SMNVEV, per germline (reference sequence). The CDR3 is 16 residues long. V lost 2 bases to trimming and J lost 1 base, with 9 bases between them. The CDR3 region is CASSLTSVSYNSPLHF. The CDR3 DNA is TGTGCCAGCAGTTTAACCTCAGTATCCTATAATTCACCCCTCCACTTT.

This rearrangement joins TRBV9 to TRBJ2-1, with 12 nucleotides matching TRBD2. The length of the CDR3 is 16 residues. Germline CDR1 reads SGDLS; CDR2 reads YYNGEE. The J segment lost 4 bases and the V segment lost 0 bases, leaving 2 bases of the junction unmatched. The CDR3 reads CASSVEGLAGYNEQFF. Here the CDR3 DNA reads TGTGCCAGCAGCGTAGAGGGACTAGCGGGTTACAATGAGCAGTTCTTC.

The V and J genes are TRBV7-2 and TRBJ1-4; 10 bases line up with TRBD1. The CDR3 runs to 14 residues. Trimming cost V 5 bases and J 10 bases; bases outside gene matches: 7. Looked up from germline, CDR1 is SGHTA and CDR2 is FQGNSA. The CDR3 reads CASSITGQGLKLFF. The CDR3 DNA reads TGTGCCAGCAGCATAACGGGACAGGGGTTAAAACTGTTTTTT.

This rearrangement joins TRBV7-2 to TRBJ1-1; 7 bases are a match to TRBD1. Trimming cost V 5 bases and J 5 bases; bases outside gene matches: 8. This CDR3 is built from 14 residues. The germline V gene encodes CDR1 SGHTA and CDR2 FQGNSA. As DNA, the CDR3 is TGTGCCAGCAGCCCCAGGACAGGTCAGACTGAAGCTTTCTTT. This encodes CASSPRTGQTEAFF.

This chain links TRBV10-2 with TRBJ2-7; a weak D match, TRBD2 (5 bases). CDR1 WSHSY and CDR2 SAAADI come from the germline V gene. V lost 0 bases and J lost 2, with 11 bases in between. The CDR3 loop spans 15 amino acids. CDR3 bases: TGCGCCAGCAGTGAGTCTGGAGGCCCAACCTACGAGCAGTACTTC. Translation: CASSESGGPTYEQYF.

In this sample, this clone turned up a few times. The genes are TRBV2 and TRBJ1-1; D gene uncertain. Germline CDR1 is SNHLY and CDR2 is FYNNEI. The CDR3 has 13 amino acids. Trimming took 8 bases from V and 0 from J, leaving 10 bases between them. This CDR3 is CASQYLLNTEAFF. Here the CDR3 DNA reads TGTGCCAGCCAGTATCTCCTGAACACTGAAGCTTTCTTT. The variable domain in full, with the rest retrieved from reference TRBV2 and TRBJ1-1, is EPEVTQTPSHQVTQMGQEVILRCVPISNHLYFYWYRQILGQKVEFLVSFYNNEISEKSEIFDDQFSVERPDGSNFTLKIRSTKLEDSAMYFCASQYLLNTEAFFGQGTRLTVV.